These 5 T cell receptor beta chains were sequenced from one sample in a study of cytomegalovirus exposure and HLA in healthy donors. Produced via immunoSEQ multiplex PCR; TCRdb's table is partial and in-frame only. The sample includes 200,000 to 250,000 clones, 75% to 90% of them seen just once. Sequenced input: PBMCs. The receptors come from a woman in her twenties or thirties in good health and CMV-seropositive.

This clone showed up just a few times. The V gene is TRBV7-3, the J gene TRBJ2-2; D remains ambiguous. Looked up from germline, CDR1 is SGHTA and CDR2 is FQGTGA. There are 16 residues in the CDR3. The V and J ends lost 5 bases and 3 bases respectively, with 16 bases between them. Written as DNA, the CDR3 is TGTGCCAGCAGCCTAGGGTCCAGCCTTTACACCGGGGAGCTGTTTTTT. Translation: CASSLGSSLYTGELFF.

The J gene is TRBJ1-5, the V gene TRBV30; 7 positions agree with TRBD1. With 7 bases clipped from V and 4 bases from J, the junction kept 7 bases outside the gene matches. Per germline, CDR1 GTSNPN and CDR2 SVGIG (reference sequence). This CDR3 has 13 amino acids. CDR3 amino acids: CAFSDRANQPQHF. In DNA, the CDR3 is TGTGCCTTCTCCGACAGGGCAAATCAGCCCCAGCATTTT.

This clone has only one observation. J is TRBJ1-5 and V is TRBV7-6; possible D gene TRBD1, 6 bases. V was pared by 5 bases and J by 5 bases, with 16 bases between. The CDR3 runs to 15 residues. Germline-derived CDR1 and CDR2 are SGHVS and FNYEAQ. The CDR3 reads CASSPWGTKDQPQHF. The DNA of the CDR3 is TGTGCCAGCAGCCCATGGGGGACAAAAGATCAGCCCCAGCATTTT.

CDR3 region: CASSQERNRALEGGELFF. CDR3 nucleotide sequence: TGTGCCAGCAGCCAAGAACGGAACAGGGCCCTAGAAGGCGGGGAGCTGTTTTTT. The chain is built from TRBV14 and TRBJ2-2; tentative D call: TRBD1 (6 bases). The CDR3 covers 18 residues. The germline V gene has CDR1 SGHDN and CDR2 FVKESK. With 0 bases removed from V and 7 bases from J, the gap between germline ends came to 21 bases.

Turning to this clone: At the DNA level, this CDR3 is encoded by other sequences in the same sample as well. This chain links TRBV4-3 with TRBJ1-5; D is unclear. Trimming removed 0 bases from V and 1 base from J, with 7 bases in between. This CDR3 contains 15 residues. The germline gives CDR1 LGHNA, CDR2 YSLEER. This CDR3 reads CASSQDPDSNQPQHF. For the CDR3, the DNA is TGCGCCAGCAGCCAAGATCCGGACAGCAATCAGCCCCAGCATTTT.